The source of this T cell receptor (beta chain) is a study of cytomegalovirus exposure and HLA in healthy donors. Study-level results: Roughly even sequencing depth across donors was the assumption behind the presence/absence analyses. An analysis was carried out later, and it reportedly showed fewer N-insertions in an Asian-associated ancestry cluster than the approximately 660-donor mean. Common viral pathogens (according to a later analysis) appeared linked to several of the most significant clusters. Among TCR beta chains, those listed as cytomegalovirus-associated numbered over 150.

This CDR3 region has 16 residues. Germline CDR1 SGHTS, CDR2 YDEGEE. The V end lost 1 base, the J end lost 1 base, and 13 bases lay between the germline ends. Comment on this clone: Antigen: not known.

Amplification used 60 Vbeta primers and 13 Jbeta primers. Libraries were prepared by immunoSEQ multiplex PCR; TCRdb keeps only in-frame clonotypes and omits some of them. The sample includes 150,000 to 170,000 clones, around 74% of them seen just once. The sequencing input was PBMCs. This clonotype was sampled from a man younger than 35 in good health and CMV-seronegative. The chain has TRBV5-8 and TRBJ2-3, with D possibly TRBD1 on 5 matching bases. The CDR3 nucleotides read TGTGCCAGCAGCTTGAGGGGTGATTATGGCACAGATACGCAGTATTTT. It translates to CASSLRGDYGTDTQYF.